This TCR beta chain stems from a study of control samples from healthy donors and cancer patients. Assay used: immunoSEQ multiplex PCR; TCRdb lists only in-frame clones, some missing. The repertoire holds under 200,000 clones, with roughly 94% as singletons. The V gene's germline CDR1 is SGHTA and CDR2 FQGNSA. This CDR3 has 16 residues. V lost 1 base and J 1 base, leaving 10 bases between the germline ends. The clonotype originates from a man in his sixties with colorectal cancer. The specimen sequenced was PBMCs. The gene calls are TRBV7-2 and TRBJ1-4; possible D gene TRBD1, 5 bases. DNA of the CDR3: TGTGCCAGCAGCTTAGTCGGGCAGGGAACTAATGAAAAACTGTTTTTT. Protein sequence: CASSLVGQGTNEKLFF.